This T cell receptor beta chain was obtained from a study of CD8 T cells in Susac syndrome. Study conclusions and caveats: The study recognized that the number of individuals in its TCR sequencing and HLA analysis was relatively small.

An input of about 0.5 to 1 ug of RNA was subjected to reverse transcription using random hexamers. The immunoSEQ assay covered 54 Vbeta and 13 Jbeta segments for CDR3. TCRdb recomputed calls from the immunoSEQ multiplex PCR reads with MiXCR, one row per CDR3 protein. The data show 180,000 or so distinct CDR3 sequences, about 93% seen once. Healthy donors were controls matched for age and sex. Negative isolation was used for CD8+ and CD4+ T cells and FACS enrichment for TEMRA cells. About this clonotype: The target antigen is unknown.

The sequence came from a human donor in good health. Sequencing input: CD4+ T cells from PBMCs.

Written as DNA, the CDR3 is TGTGCCAGCAGCCTTCAAGCGGAAGCGAACACCGGGGAGCTGTTTTTT. It codes for CASSLQAEANTGELFF. The chain couples TRBV3-1 to TRBJ2-2, with D perhaps TRBD2 (5 bases). V was clipped by 4 bases and J by 0 bases, with 12 bases between them. The CDR3 is 16 residues long. Germline CDR1 reads LGHDT; CDR2 reads YNNKEL (reference sequence). Full variable domain (outside the CDR3, taken from reference TRBV3-1 and TRBJ2-2): DTAVSQTPKYLVTQMGNDKSIKCEQNLGHDTMYWYKQDSKKFLKIMFSYNNKELIINETVPNRFSPKSPDKAHLNLHINSLELGDSAVYFCASSLQAEANTGELFFGEGSRLTVL.